The subject of this entry is one T cell receptor beta chain. Its antigen remains unknown. The CDR3 length is 14 residues. The germline CDR1 and CDR2 sequences are SQVTM and ANQGSEA. Trimming left V 3 bases short and J 0 bases short, with 11 bases between. Data came from immunoSEQ multiplex PCR; TCRdb stores just in-frame clones and leaves some out. The repertoire holds about 100,000 clones, with over 75% as singletons. These data belong to a study of cytomegalovirus exposure and HLA in healthy donors. The wider study: A later analysis reported the same platform for the 110 or so validation repertoires and the roughly 700 first-cohort repertoires.

The donors belonged to the approximately 120-subject validation cohort, separate from the approximately 700-subject first cohort. Study conclusions and caveats: The study recorded over 150 TCR beta chains that were cytomegalovirus-associated. Testing in vitro showed a few CMV-associated chains specific for CMV antigens.

Sequenced sample: PBMCs. The V call is TRBV29-1, the J call TRBJ1-1, with D maybe TRBD1 (5 bases). The sequence was obtained from a woman aged 18 to 35 in good health and CMV-seronegative. The DNA for the CDR3 is TGCAGCGTTGATGGGGCCACCTTGAACACTGAAGCTTTCTTT. Its protein is CSVDGATLNTEAFF.